This entry lists 3 T cell receptor beta chains sequenced from one sample in a study of cytomegalovirus exposure and HLA in healthy donors. In the PCR, 60 Vbeta and 13 Jbeta primers were used. Generated by immunoSEQ multiplex PCR, the TCRdb table keeps only in-frame clones and is missing some. The sample has 150,000 to 200,000 clones; 70% to 90% are singletons. What was sequenced was PBMCs. The receptor source for this set is a woman between 18 and 29 years old in good health and CMV-seronegative.

This chain joins TRBV10-3 and TRBJ2-7, with D possibly matching TRBD2 (6 bases). Germline loops: CDR1 ENHRY, CDR2 SYGVKD. The CDR3 length is 15 residues. Between the trimmed V and J ends, which lost 2 bases and 0 bases, there was a span of 11 bases. The CDR3: CAISEPGVSSYEQYF. The CDR3 nucleotides read TGTGCCATCAGTGAGCCGGGGGTCAGCTCCTACGAGCAGTACTTC.

This clone has at least ten counts. The V gene is TRBV5-1, the J gene TRBJ2-6, with 7 positions matching TRBD1. CDR3 length: 17 residues. The V gene's germline CDR1 is SGHRS and CDR2 YFSETQ. Losses at the gene ends were 8 bases for V and 1 base for J; bases not matched to a gene: 12. CDR3 in amino acids: CASRQGASVSGANVLTF. CDR3 bases: TGCGCCAGTCGACAGGGTGCCTCTGTATCTGGGGCCAACGTCCTGACTTTC.

The chain is built from TRBV21-1 and TRBJ1-1. TRBV21-1 is an annotated pseudogene. There are 13 residues in the CDR3. The CDR3 nucleotides are TGTGCCAGCAGCAATGGGAGGGGCGTGAAAGCTTTCTTT. This translates into CASSNGRGVKAFF.